This note documents a single T cell receptor (beta chain) sequence. This record comes from a study of blood T cell repertoires in COVID-19. In the study overall: The samples span acute and convalescent COVID-19 from the United States, Italy and Spain.

Here immunoSEQ multiplex PCR was the method, and the copy in TCRdb shows in-frame clones only, minus some. The sample includes fewer than 300,000 clones, approximately 89% of them seen just once. The sequence derives from a woman between 25 and 40 years old with COVID-19, enrolled during active disease. Sequencing input: peripheral blood.

The CDR3 bases are TGTGCCAGCAGCTCCCGCCTGGACAGGGGGAGCAATGAGCAGTTCTTC. It translates to CASSSRLDRGSNEQFF. The chain uses TRBV11-1 and TRBJ2-1, with 10 bases fitting TRBD1. The CDR3 consists of 16 residues. The germline V gene has CDR1 SGHAT and CDR2 FQDESV (reference sequence). V trimming: 4 bases; J trimming: 6 bases; junction bases outside the gene matches: 9.